The rows below give T cell receptor beta chains drawn from one sample of a study of CD8+ T cells in alopecia areata. The method was immunoSEQ multiplex PCR; TCRdb's version includes in-frame clones alone and lacks a portion of them. The sample includes around 190,000 clones, over 60% of them seen just once. This sample comprised CD4+ T cells sorted from blood, obtained at week 4, from a patient treated with tofacitinib. The source of these receptors is a human donor with alopecia areata. Each CDR3 is given with its conserved first and last residue. Clone size is given for some rows only: seen once, a few or many times, or a class if the clone is expanded.

abundance	v_gene	j_gene	CDR3aa
-	TRBV2	TRBJ2-3	CASSEYLAGALRDTQYF
-	TRBV29-1	TRBJ2-5	CSVAGTSGGQETQYF
few	TRBV5-1	TRBJ2-3	CASSLERDTQYF
-	TRBV18	TRBJ2-2	CASSPYRDTGELFF
few	TRBV30	TRBJ1-3	CAWSRDRLDSGNTIYF
-	TRBV23-1	TRBJ1-4	CASSLDSTGSGEKLFF
-	TRBV15	TRBJ1-2	CATSIGQARANYGYTF
few	TRBV30	TRBJ2-3	CAWSVYASRGSTDTQYF
-	TRBV29-1	TRBJ1-2	CSDRQGGYGYTF
few	TRBV30	TRBJ1-2	CAWMDGYTF
-	TRBV29-1	TRBJ2-4	CSARIAKNIQYF
-	TRBV6-6	TRBJ1-4	CASSYSGKLFF
few	TRBV5-5	TRBJ1-2	CASSLAGDGIYGYTF
-	TRBV6-1	TRBJ1-1	CAQQRLNTEAFF
-	TRBV30	TRBJ1-1	CAWSRNTEAFF
-	TRBV7-8	TRBJ1-6	CASSLGQGSSPLHF
-	TRBV13	TRBJ2-7	CASSLREGEQYF
-	TRBV27	TRBJ1-5	CASSLSRAQPQHF
-	TRBV18	TRBJ1-2	CASSPQRQDYGYTF
-	TRBV30	TRBJ1-2	CAFGRSYGYTF
-	TRBV2	TRBJ1-5	CASSGGQVSNQPQHF
-	TRBV25-1	TRBJ1-2	CASRGTGAGYTF
-	TRBV4-3	TRBJ1-2	CASSQELLTGVGYTF
-	TRBV5-6	TRBJ2-7	CASSLGLGRGHYEQYF
-	TRBV7-2	TRBJ1-4	CASSPTVTTNEKLFF